This T cell receptor (beta chain) was documented in a study of neurological immune-mediated disorders. Study results and caveats: Private repertoires in all groups were suggested by the absence of shared CDR3 amino acid sequences among expanded clones across subjects.

Worth noting for this clonotype: Its antigen is not known.

The cDNA came from 5'RACE with 10-nucleotide random UMIs. TCRdb reprocessed the 5' RACE reads via MiXCR and lists one record per CDR3 protein. The sample lists tens of thousands of distinct CDR3 sequences, 2.5% to 3% occurring once. The V segment lost 2 bases and the J segment 3 bases; nucleotides outside the gene matches: 4. The V gene's germline CDR1 is MNHEY and CDR2 SVGEGT. This CDR3 is 14 amino acids long. The source is a woman aged 30 to 39 with multiple sclerosis. The V gene is TRBV6-2 or TRBV6-3, the J gene TRBJ2-7; TRBD1 agrees at 7 bases. Sequencing was done on a sample of PBMCs. CDR3 sequence reads: CASSYRDSRYEQYF. The CDR3 bases are TGTGCCAGCAGTTACCGGGACAGTCGCTACGAGCAGTACTTC.